This TCR beta chain was sequenced in a study of OX40 agonist ivuxolimab in advanced cancers. Overall study: Patients with prior anti-PD-1, anti-PD-L1 or anti-CTLA-4 therapy were eligible; about 40% had some. Partial responses, seen in three patients, involved one hepatocellular carcinoma and two cutaneous melanomas. Study-wide findings and caveats: Partial responders at 0.1-3.0 mg/kg had among the lowest clonal expansion.

As to this clone: Its cognate antigen is unknown.

Germline CDR1 and CDR2: WNHNN and SYGVQD (reference sequence). V lost 1 base and J lost 3; bases outside the gene matches: 3. This CDR3 has 15 residues. Some clones are missing from TCRdb's copy, which holds only in-frame ones; the method was immunoSEQ multiplex PCR. This table has about 100,000 clones, 91% appearing once. Sequenced material: CD4+ or CD8+ T cells sorted from blood, taken in a trial of the OX40 agonist ivuxolimab. The rearrangement joins TRBV10-1 to TRBJ2-7, with 10 bases fitting TRBD2. The source of this sequence is an adult with an advanced solid tumor such as melanoma, head and neck, liver or kidney cancer. DNA of the CDR3: TGCGCCAGCAGTGAGTTCCCTAGCGGGAGCTACGAGCAGTACTTC. The encoded protein is CASSEFPSGSYEQYF.